The rows below give T cell receptor beta chains drawn from one sample of a study of shared clonotypes between healthy human individuals. Some clones are missing from TCRdb's copy, which holds only in-frame ones; the method was immunoSEQ multiplex PCR. The sample includes millions of clones, approximately 94% seen only once; the top ten take around 1.7%. What was sequenced was naive CD8+ T cells from PBMCs. The source is a man aged 18 to 30 in good health. Some clones in this sample may be carry-over from other donors' samples. CDR3s include the opening cysteine and the closing phenylalanine or tryptophan.

v_call,cdr3_length,j_call,cdr3_aa
TRBV27,15,TRBJ2-7,CASRSVTALTYEQYF
TRBV28,14,TRBJ2-7,CASRGQGGSYEQYF
TRBV5-1,15,TRBJ1-2,CASSSPGQGAGGYTF
TRBV27,14,TRBJ1-2,CATRGLAGNRGYTF
TRBV9,15,TRBJ2-1,CASSVGVGSDNEQFF
TRBV19,14,TRBJ1-2,CASNPGQINYGYTF
TRBV2,13,TRBJ2-7,CARRDREAYEQYF
TRBV9,15,TRBJ2-2,CASSVTGESTGELFF
TRBV27,12,TRBJ2-7,CASSSSGPEQYF
TRBV13,9,TRBJ2-1,CASGREQFF
TRBV19,14,TRBJ2-1,CASSIRDPYNEQFF
TRBV4-1,17,TRBJ2-2,CASNTVWGSSGTGELFF
TRBV6-1,16,TRBJ2-7,CASSEDFRMGAWEQYF
TRBV4-1,13,TRBJ2-7,CASSQVGAYEQYF
TRBV5-4,19,TRBJ2-1,CASSERTGTSGRAWDEQFF
TRBV27,14,TRBJ2-7,CASSALGDGDEQYF
TRBV6-5,16,TRBJ1-5,CASSYSRSWDNQPQHF
TRBV18,17,TRBJ1-5,CASSDEGGSISNQPQHF
TRBV27,16,TRBJ1-5,CASSLSGWDSNQPQHF
TRBV29-1,14,TRBJ1-2,CSVHDSSFAYGYTF
TRBV5-5,13,TRBJ1-1,CASSIGTATEAFF
TRBV29-1,18,TRBJ2-1,CSVNPGLAGGPFYNEQFF
TRBV5-1,15,TRBJ2-7,CASSLAGQVFYEQYF
TRBV27,14,TRBJ1-2,CASTPAGPGGGYTF
TRBV5-1,17,TRBJ2-2,CASSLWNGGQNTGELFF
TRBV28,14,TRBJ2-3,CASSRTGTTDTQYF
TRBV21-1,16,TRBJ2-4,CASSKWGTLGGNIQYF
TRBV5-4,17,TRBJ2-7,CASSAAGGAGIAYEQYF
TRBV7-9,12,TRBJ2-7,CASRTGHYEQYF
TRBV5-8,13,TRBJ2-7,CASSLRGAYEQYF
TRBV4-2,18,TRBJ1-4,CASTSSPTDRNRSEKLFF
TRBV19,15,TRBJ2-1,CASSIFGSGNNEQFF
TRBV7-2,12,TRBJ2-1,CASSQAGNEQFF
TRBV27,19,TRBJ1-2,CASSLLSRRGTPTFGGYTF
TRBV27,15,TRBJ1-2,CASSLNGRGGSGYTF